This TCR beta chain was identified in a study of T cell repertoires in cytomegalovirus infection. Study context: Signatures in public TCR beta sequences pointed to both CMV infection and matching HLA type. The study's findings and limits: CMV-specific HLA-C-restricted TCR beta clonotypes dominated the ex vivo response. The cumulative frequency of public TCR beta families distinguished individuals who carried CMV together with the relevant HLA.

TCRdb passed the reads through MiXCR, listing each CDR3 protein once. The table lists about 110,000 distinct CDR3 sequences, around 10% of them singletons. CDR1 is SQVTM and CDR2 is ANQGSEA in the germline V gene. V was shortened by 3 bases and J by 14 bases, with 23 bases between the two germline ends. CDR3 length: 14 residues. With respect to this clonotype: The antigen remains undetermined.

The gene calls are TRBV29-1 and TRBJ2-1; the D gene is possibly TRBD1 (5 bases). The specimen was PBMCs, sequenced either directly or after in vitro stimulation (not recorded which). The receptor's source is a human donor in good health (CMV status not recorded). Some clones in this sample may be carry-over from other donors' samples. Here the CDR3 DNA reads TGCAGCGTTGACGAGACAGCCCTGTCCCCGATAAAGTTCTTC. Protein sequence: CSVDETALSPIKFF.